The present TCR beta chain was sequenced within a study of CD8+ T cells in alopecia areata. A note on this clone: Its antigen is unidentified.

In germline, CDR1 is MNHEY, CDR2 SMNVEV (reference sequence). V gave up 7 bases and J gave up 3 bases, with 20 bases separating them. This CDR3 comprises 16 residues. Study findings and constraints: There were many expanded lesional clones persisting in scalp and blood during tofacitinib. Lesional tissue from the scalp (especially in alopecia totalis/universalis) showed higher clonality than normal scalp.

Treatment described: oral pan-JAK inhibitor, 5-10 mg twice daily. cDNA prepared by RNA extraction and subsequent reverse transcription served as the template for sequencing. TCRdb's copy holds only in-frame clones and misses some; the assay was immunoSEQ multiplex PCR. The repertoire has some 200,000 clones, more than 55% of them found once; the top ten carry 3.3%. The starting material was CD4+ T cells sorted from blood, obtained at week 4, from a patient treated with tofacitinib. The receptor comes from a human donor with alopecia areata. The chain employs TRBV27 and TRBJ2-3; TRBD2 is a possible D gene (5 bases). CDR3 loop: CASIPAGEQRTDTQYF. Here the CDR3 DNA reads TGTGCCAGCATCCCTGCCGGGGAGCAGAGAACAGATACGCAGTATTTT.